These 29 T cell receptor beta chains were all obtained from the same sample, sequenced in a study of blood T cell repertoires in COVID-19. The assay was immunoSEQ multiplex PCR, and TCRdb's table has in-frame clones only and misses some. The sample includes over 85,000 clones, approximately 90% of them seen just once. The sequenced sample was peripheral blood. The receptor set was obtained from a woman of 80 years or more with active COVID-19.

This sequence joins TRBV10-3 and TRBJ2-3; D unclear. Germline CDR1 ENHRY, CDR2 SYGVKD. This CDR3 is 14 amino acids long. The V end was cut by 5 bases, the J end by 3 bases, with 12 bases between. CDR3 sequence reads: CAISPPTRTDTQYF. The CDR3 bases are TGTGCCATCAGTCCTCCCACCCGGACAGATACGCAGTATTTT.

In its sample, this clone was seen once. The chain joins TRBV3-1 (or the pseudogene TRBV3-2) to TRBJ2-1; D perhaps matches TRBD1 (5 bases). CDR1 and CDR2 (germline): LGHDT, YNNKEL (reference sequence). The V gene lost 4 bases and the J gene lost 8 bases, with 27 bases spanning the gap. The CDR3 sequence is 18 residues long. CDR3 sequence: CASSPMPGVRVKTDEQFF. The CDR3 region has the DNA TGTGCCAGCAGCCCGATGCCCGGTGTCAGGGTAAAGACCGATGAGCAGTTCTTC.

This clone was recorded only once. The chain links TRBV18 to TRBJ2-7; no clear D gene. The CDR3 is 13 amino acids. CDR1 and CDR2 from the germline V gene are KGHSH and LQKENI. The V end was cut by 2 bases, the J end by 3 bases, with 8 bases between. The CDR3 nucleotides read TGTGCCAGCTCACCAGGGCCCCTCTACGAGCAGTACTTC. Residues: CASSPGPLYEQYF.

The chain couples TRBV7-2 to TRBJ2-7; possibly TRBD2 for D (6 bases). Trimming took 6 bases from V and 3 from J, leaving 18 bases between them. The germline V gene has CDR1 SGHTA and CDR2 FQGNSA. The CDR3 contains 15 residues. CDR3: CASRGGAGPYYEQYF. The CDR3 DNA reads TGTGCCAGCAGGGGCGGGGCAGGTCCCTACTACGAGCAGTACTTC.

V is TRBV2 and J is TRBJ2-6, with D maybe TRBD2 (6 bases). Germline V gives CDR1 SNHLY, CDR2 FYNNEI. This CDR3 is 14 amino acids long. The V and J ends lost 9 bases and 3 bases respectively, with 12 bases between them. The CDR3 nucleotides read TGTGCCAGAACGGGGGAGAGTGGGGCCAACGTCCTGACTTTC. This gives the protein CARTGESGANVLTF. Based on the CDR3 plus reference TRBV2 and TRBJ2-6, the full variable domain is EPEVTQTPSHQVTQMGQEVILRCVPISNHLYFYWYRQILGQKVEFLVSFYNNEISEKSEIFDDQFSVERPDGSNFTLKIRSTKLEDSAMYFCARTGESGANVLTFGAGSRLTVL.

The chain combines TRBV6-2 or TRBV6-3 with TRBJ1-5, with TRBD1 matching 8 bases. Trimming at V came to 2 bases and at J to 4 bases, leaving 1 base not matched to a gene. The CDR3 loop spans 14 amino acids. Germline V gene lookup returns CDR1 MNHEY and CDR2 SVGEGT. This chain's CDR3 is CASSYGQGNQPQHF. The CDR3 DNA sequence: TGTGCCAGCAGTTACGGACAGGGAAATCAGCCCCAGCATTTT.

The chain combines TRBV4-2 with TRBJ2-2; 9 bases line up with TRBD1. Losses at the gene ends were 1 base for V and 6 bases for J; bases not matched to a gene: 12. From germline, CDR1 is LGHNA and CDR2 YNFKEQ. This CDR3 contains 18 residues. The CDR3 DNA is TGTGCCAGCAGCCAAGGTGGGGACAGGGCGCGAATCGCCGGGGAGCTGTTTTTT. Its translation is CASSQGGDRARIAGELFF.

This chain uses TRBV7-2 with TRBJ2-7; 11 bases are shared with TRBD1. Germline assignment: CDR1 SGHTA and CDR2 FQGNSA. V gave up 2 bases and J gave up 5 bases; unmatched junction bases: 5. The CDR3 contains 15 residues. The CDR3 spells CASSLRTGGINEQYF. The CDR3 DNA reads TGTGCCAGCAGCTTACGGACAGGGGGCATCAACGAGCAGTACTTC.

The chain combines TRBV5-1 with TRBJ2-5; a weak D match, TRBD2 (6 bases). Trimming took 0 bases from V and 3 from J, leaving 9 bases between them. Germline loops: CDR1 SGHRS, CDR2 YFSETQ. The CDR3 is 14 residues long. In DNA form, the CDR3 reads TGCGCCAGCAGCTTGGTACTAGCCGAAGAGACCCAGTACTTC. Its protein product is CASSLVLAEETQYF.

The rearrangement links TRBV7-8 to TRBJ1-5, with unresolved D. Looked up from germline, CDR1 is SGHVS and CDR2 is FQNEAQ. This CDR3 contains 16 residues. Deletions cut 0 bases from V and 0 bases from J, with 9 bases between. CDR3 region: CASSLAAVYSNQPQHF. The CDR3 DNA reads TGTGCCAGCAGCTTAGCGGCAGTTTATAGCAATCAGCCCCAGCATTTT. The complete variable domain, with remaining parts taken from reference TRBV7-8 and TRBJ1-5, reads GAGVSQSPRYKVAKRGQDVALRCDPISGHVSLFWYQQALGQGPEFLTYFQNEAQLDKSGLPSDRFFAERPEGSVSTLKIQRTQQEDSAVYLCASSLAAVYSNQPQHFGDGTRLSIL.

This clone was picked up one time. V and J are TRBV19 and TRBJ2-1; D unclear. Trimming shortened V by 3 bases and J by 7 bases, and 19 bases separated the two germline ends. The length of the CDR3 is 16 residues. The germline V gene encodes CDR1 LNHDA and CDR2 SQIVND (reference sequence). The CDR3 reads CASSISGWSLYNEQFF. The CDR3 DNA is TGTGCCAGTAGTATTTCTGGCTGGAGCTTGTATAATGAGCAGTTCTTC.

The chain joins TRBV5-1 to TRBJ1-5; D gene unclear. CDR1 and CDR2 from the germline V gene are SGHRS and YFSETQ. The CDR3 runs to 14 residues. The germline V and J ends were trimmed by 4 bases and 1 base, with 9 bases remaining between them. The CDR3 loop reads CASSPGKSNQPQHF. As DNA, the CDR3 is TGCGCCAGCAGCCCGGGTAAAAGCAATCAGCCCCAGCATTTT. The full variable domain, completed using reference TRBV5-1 and TRBJ1-5, is KAGVTQTPRYLIKTRGQQVTLSCSPISGHRSVSWYQQTPGQGLQFLFEYFSETQRNKGNFPGRFSGRQFSNSRSEMNVSTLELGDSALYLCASSPGKSNQPQHFGDGTRLSIL.

This chain uses TRBV27 with TRBJ1-6, with D maybe TRBD1 (6 bases). Trimming shortened V by 6 bases and J by 8 bases, and 20 bases separated the two germline ends. Germline V gives CDR1 MNHEY, CDR2 SMNVEV (reference sequence). This CDR3 has 16 amino acids. DNA of the CDR3: TGTGCCAGCAGCCGACCGGGACAACAAAGAGATTCACCCCTCCACTTT. Amino acids: CASSRPGQQRDSPLHF.

V usage is TRBV29-1 and J usage is TRBJ1-1, with D perhaps matching TRBD1 (5 bases). The CDR3 totals 12 residues. The V end was cut by 3 bases, the J end by 2 bases, with 7 bases between. Germline-derived CDR1 and CDR2 are SQVTM and ANQGSEA. CDR3 coding DNA: TGCAGCGTTGACCAGGGAAACACTGAAGCTTTCTTT. This translates into CSVDQGNTEAFF.

As regards this clone: One end of the junction is discordant with germline, which a read error may explain. V gene TRBV7-9 combines with J gene TRBJ2-1; 7 nucleotides line up with TRBD1. CDR3 length equals 15 residues. Germline assignment: CDR1 SEHNR and CDR2 FQNEAQ (reference sequence). CDR3 in amino acids: CASTLGGASSDEQFF. In DNA form, the CDR3 reads TGTGCCAGCACCTTAGGGGGCGCGTCGTCCGATGAGCAGTTCTTC. Combining the CDR3 with reference TRBV7-9 and TRBJ2-1 gives the whole variable domain DTGVSQNPRHKITKRGQNVTFRCDPISEHNRLYWYRQTLGQGPEFLTYFQNEAQLEKSRLLSDRFSAERPKGSFSTLEIQRTEQGDSAMYLCASTLGGASSDEQFFGPGTRLTVL.

CDR3 bases: TGTGCCAGCAGTTATATGTATCAGCCCCAGCATTTT. This sequence encodes CASSYMYQPQHF. The V and J genes are TRBV12-3 or TRBV12-4 and TRBJ1-5; unclear D gene. The CDR3 is 12 residues long. The V end lost 4 bases, the J end lost 5 bases, and 6 bases lay between the germline ends.

This rearrangement joins TRBV28 to TRBJ2-7; no reliable D call. The CDR3 runs 12 residues. The germline CDR1 and CDR2 sequences are MDHEN and SYDVKM. The ends were cut back, 6 bases at V and 5 bases at J, with 11 bases in the middle. CDR3 loop: CASRTSRDEQYF. DNA for the CDR3: TGTGCCAGCAGAACCTCTCGGGACGAGCAGTACTTC.

The CDR3, as DNA: TGTGCCAGCAGTTCCCCCCAGACAGGGAAGGTTAGATATGGCTACACCTTC. The encoded protein is CASSSPQTGKVRYGYTF. The chain has TRBV28 and TRBJ1-2; TRBD1 agrees at 7 bases. This CDR3 has 17 amino acids. V lost 4 bases and J lost 5; bases outside the gene matches: 16. Germline V gene lookup returns CDR1 MDHEN and CDR2 SYDVKM.

This clone has a single count. The chain uses TRBV7-2 and TRBJ2-7, with 8 bases fitting TRBD1. Germline V gene sequence: CDR1 SGHTA, CDR2 FQGNSA. The V gene end was trimmed by 5 bases and the J gene end by 4 bases; junction bases not matched to a gene: 13. The CDR3 is made up of 16 amino acids. CDR3 sequence (DNA): TGTGCCAGCAGCCTATCAACCGGGACAGGAGGATACGAGCAGTACTTC. Its protein is CASSLSTGTGGYEQYF.

The chain combines TRBV5-6 with TRBJ1-6; 7 positions agree with TRBD1. V lost 4 bases, J lost 8 bases, and 12 bases stayed unmatched. This CDR3 is built from 16 residues. Germline CDR1 and CDR2: SGHDT and YYEEEE. CDR3 protein: CASSPLTGESYSPLHF. The CDR3, as DNA: TGTGCCAGCAGCCCACTCACAGGGGAAAGTTATTCACCCCTCCACTTT.

CDR3 nucleotide sequence: TGCAGTGCTAGTACCGGACATACCTTTTACGAGCAGTACTTC. This encodes CSASTGHTFYEQYF. The chain combines TRBV20-1 with TRBJ2-7, with a tentative D call TRBD1 (5 bases). The CDR3 spans 14 residues. V lost 3 bases, J lost 4 bases, and 16 bases lay in between. Germline assignment: CDR1 DFQATT and CDR2 SNEGSKA (reference sequence).

CDR3 nucleotide sequence: TGTGCCAGCAGCTTAGATCAAACAACCGGACTGTCGCCGTGGAATGAGCAGTTCTTC. Residues: CASSLDQTTGLSPWNEQFF. V is TRBV11-2 and J is TRBJ2-1; maybe TRBD2 (5 bases). The V end was cut by 0 bases, the J end by 7 bases, with 25 bases between. This CDR3 has 19 amino acids. Germline CDR1 is SGHAT and CDR2 is FQNNGV.

The rearrangement uses TRBV5-1 and TRBJ1-6; D gene ambiguous. CDR3 size: 16 residues. V was cut by 1 base and J by 0 bases, with 8 bases left in between. CDR1 and CDR2 from the germline V gene are SGHRS and YFSETQ. In DNA, the CDR3 is TGCGCCAGCAGCTTGTCCTCGAGCTCCTATAATTCACCCCTCCACTTT. Translated, it gives CASSLSSSSYNSPLHF.

The DNA for the CDR3 is TGTGCCAGCAGTGAAGCAGGGGGCTCGGGCAATGAGCAGTTCTTC. Its translation is CASSEAGGSGNEQFF. This rearrangement joins TRBV6-1 to TRBJ2-1; 7 positions match TRBD1. Germline loops: CDR1 MNHNS, CDR2 SASEGT. J was trimmed by 6 bases and V by 0 bases; bases with no gene match: 5. The CDR3 sequence is 15 residues long.

V is TRBV19 and J is TRBJ2-5, with TRBD1 matching over 7 bases. Trimming cost V 4 bases and J 3 bases; bases outside gene matches: 14. Germline V gene sequence: CDR1 LNHDA, CDR2 SQIVND (reference sequence). This CDR3 comprises 17 residues. The CDR3 reads CASSKEQGTPAKETQYF. CDR3 DNA sequence: TGTGCCAGTAGTAAGGAACAGGGGACGCCAGCCAAAGAGACCCAGTACTTC.

The V gene is TRBV28, the J gene TRBJ1-2; 9 bases match TRBD1. Germline CDR1 and CDR2: MDHEN and SYDVKM. The CDR3 runs 14 residues. The V gene end was trimmed by 6 bases and the J gene end by 7 bases; junction bases not matched to a gene: 9. CDR3 DNA: TGTGCCAGCAGCCCAGGGGGGACAGGGTTTGGCTACACCTTC. It is translated as CASSPGGTGFGYTF.

This chain joins TRBV14 and TRBJ2-2, with TRBD1 matching 9 bases. CDR3 length equals 16 residues. The V gene's germline CDR1 is SGHDN and CDR2 FVKESK. J gave up 5 bases and V 0 bases, and 4 bases lay outside the gene matches. This CDR3 is CASSQDRDRVTGELFF. The CDR3, as DNA: TGTGCCAGCAGCCAAGATCGGGACAGGGTAACCGGGGAGCTGTTTTTT.

The chain uses TRBV5-1 and TRBJ2-1; D is unclear. This CDR3 is built from 12 residues. Looked up from germline, CDR1 is SGHRS and CDR2 is YFSETQ. Deletions cut 4 bases from V and 10 bases from J, with 12 bases between. The CDR3 reads CASSHDSREQFF. CDR3 bases: TGCGCCAGCAGCCATGACTCCCGGGAGCAGTTCTTC.

This chain uses TRBV7-3 with TRBJ2-2, with TRBD2 matching 9 bases. Trimming cost V 1 base and J 6 bases; bases outside gene matches: 6. The CDR3 sequence is 16 residues long. Germline V lookup: CDR1 SGHTA, CDR2 FQGTGA. For the CDR3, the DNA is TGTGCCAGCAGCTTAATGGGTAGCGGGAGATCCGGGGAGCTGTTTTTT. Its translation: CASSLMGSGRSGELFF.